One and the same sample provided the 3 T cell receptor beta chains below, sequenced in a study of beta chain features in type 1 diabetes. Every isolated RNA sample was fully reverse transcribed, so sequencing captured expressed TCRB transcripts. Here immunoSEQ multiplex PCR was the method, and the copy in TCRdb shows in-frame clones only, minus some. The sample yields roughly 310,000 clones, roughly 9.6% seen once. Sequencing input: naive CD4+ T cells from blood. These receptors were taken from a woman aged 25 to 45 in good health.

The chain recombines TRBV5-1 with TRBJ2-1; unclear D gene. From germline, CDR1 is SGHRS and CDR2 YFSETQ. The CDR3 length is 17 residues. The V end lost 0 bases, the J end lost 2 bases, and 15 bases lay between the germline ends. The CDR3 region has the DNA TGCGCCAGCAGCTTGGCCAGAGGTGCGCCCGCCTACAATGAGCAGTTCTTC. This gives the protein CASSLARGAPAYNEQFF. The full variable domain, in which reference TRBV5-1 and TRBJ2-1 provide the parts outside the CDR3, is KAGVTQTPRYLIKTRGQQVTLSCSPISGHRSVSWYQQTPGQGLQFLFEYFSETQRNKGNFPGRFSGRQFSNSRSEMNVSTLELGDSALYLCASSLARGAPAYNEQFFGPGTRLTVL.

The sample holds a few counts of this clone. This chain joins TRBV10-3 and TRBJ1-5, with 8 positions matching TRBD1. V shed 7 bases and J 6 bases; nucleotides not matched to a gene: 8. The CDR3 runs to 14 residues. Germline loops: CDR1 ENHRY, CDR2 SYGVKD. The CDR3 is CAITADRVGQPQHF. The CDR3 nucleotides are TGTGCCATCACCGCGGACAGGGTTGGTCAGCCCCAGCATTTT.

This sequence joins TRBV28 and TRBJ1-1; D is perhaps TRBD1 (6 bases). Trimming stripped 7 bases from V and 4 bases from J, with 13 bases between. Germline-derived CDR1 and CDR2 are MDHEN and SYDVKM. This CDR3 has 13 amino acids. For the CDR3, the DNA is TGTGCCAGCATCAAACAGGGTCCCACTGAAGCTTTCTTT. Translated, it gives CASIKQGPTEAFF. The full variable domain, with the rest looked up from reference TRBV28 and TRBJ1-1, is DVKVTQSSRYLVKRTGEKVFLECVQDMDHENMFWYRQDPGLGLRLIYFSYDVKMKEKGDIPEGYSVSREKKERFSLILESASTNQTSMYLCASIKQGPTEAFFGQGTRLTVV.